This T cell receptor (beta chain) was profiled in a study of Graves' ophthalmopathy and Graves' hyperthyroidism. Overall study: Hyperthyroidism counted as stable given no ophthalmopathy within 18 months of follow-up. Broader study findings: Most expanded clonotypes from thyroid (those above 0.001 frequency) were also found in blood.

The study amplified TCR beta CDR3 regions using RNA transcripts. HTBI primers were employed in first-round RT-PCR, then a second-round multiplex PCR followed. TCRdb passed the multiplex PCR reads through MiXCR, listing each CDR3 protein once. The sample carries around 1,200,000 distinct CDR3 sequences, about two fifths recorded once. Turning to this clonotype: Its antigen is not identified.

Patients were excluded if they had other autoimmune diseases or uncontrolled infections, and likewise if pregnancy or lactation applied. The CDR3 runs 14 residues. Per the germline V gene, CDR1 is SQVTM and CDR2 is ANQGSEA. Between the trimmed V and J ends, which lost 3 bases and 3 bases, there was a span of 14 bases. The receptor comes from an adult man with Graves' hyperthyroidism. J is TRBJ1-2 and V is TRBV29-1; D is unresolved. The sequencing sample was made of peripheral blood or thyroid tissue (not recorded which). In nucleotides, the CDR3 is TGCAGCGTTGATCTAGCGGTGACGGACTATGGCTACACCTTC. As protein: CSVDLAVTDYGYTF.